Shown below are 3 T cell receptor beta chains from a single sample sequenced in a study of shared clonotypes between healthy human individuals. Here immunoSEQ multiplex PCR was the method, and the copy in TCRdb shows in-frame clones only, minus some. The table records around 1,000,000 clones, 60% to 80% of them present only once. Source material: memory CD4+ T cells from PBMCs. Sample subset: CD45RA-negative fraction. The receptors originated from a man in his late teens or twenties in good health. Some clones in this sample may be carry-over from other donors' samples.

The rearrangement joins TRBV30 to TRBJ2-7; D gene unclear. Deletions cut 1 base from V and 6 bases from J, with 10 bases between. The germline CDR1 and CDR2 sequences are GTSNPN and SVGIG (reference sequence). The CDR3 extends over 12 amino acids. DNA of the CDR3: TGTGCCTGGAGTGCCCAATTTTCCGAGCAGTACTTC. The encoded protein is CAWSAQFSEQYF.

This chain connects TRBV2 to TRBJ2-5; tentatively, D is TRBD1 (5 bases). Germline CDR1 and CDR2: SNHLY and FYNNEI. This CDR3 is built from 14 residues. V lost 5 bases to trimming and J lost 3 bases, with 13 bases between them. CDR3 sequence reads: CASSYTGLKETQYF. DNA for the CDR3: TGTGCCAGCAGTTACACAGGATTGAAAGAGACCCAGTACTTC.

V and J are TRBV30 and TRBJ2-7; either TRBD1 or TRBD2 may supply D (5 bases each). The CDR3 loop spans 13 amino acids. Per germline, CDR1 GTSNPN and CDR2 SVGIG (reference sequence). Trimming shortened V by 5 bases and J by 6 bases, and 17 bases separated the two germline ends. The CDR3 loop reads CAWEGEFSREQYF. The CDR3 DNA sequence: TGTGCCTGGGAAGGGGAGTTTAGTCGCGAGCAGTACTTC.